This T cell receptor (beta chain) was profiled in a study of blood T cell repertoires in COVID-19. About the study: Acute and convalescent COVID-19 samples came from the United States, Italy and Spain. The cDNA or gDNA used as material had been derived from T cells, B-cell-depleted T cells, or PBMCs.

As handled by the study authors: Estimated nucleated cell counts came from reference gene primer amplification. Profiling relied on immunoSEQ multiplex PCR, and the TCRdb table lists in-frame clones only, not all of them. V and J calls and clone size are given by that table; D and trimming were obtained from the DNA. The sample includes around 150,000 clones, 75% to 90% of them seen just once. A few counts support this clone. Losses at the gene ends were 0 bases for V and 3 bases for J; bases not matched to a gene: 0. The CDR3 is 15 residues long. Per germline, CDR1 SGHTA and CDR2 FQGNSA. The source is a man between 65 and 80 years old with acute or convalescent COVID-19. Input material: peripheral blood. The chain combines TRBV7-2 with TRBJ2-7, with 12 bases matching TRBD2. The CDR3 DNA sequence: TGTGCCAGCAGCTTAGCGGGACTAGCGGGCTACGAGCAGTACTTC. Translated: CASSLAGLAGYEQYF.